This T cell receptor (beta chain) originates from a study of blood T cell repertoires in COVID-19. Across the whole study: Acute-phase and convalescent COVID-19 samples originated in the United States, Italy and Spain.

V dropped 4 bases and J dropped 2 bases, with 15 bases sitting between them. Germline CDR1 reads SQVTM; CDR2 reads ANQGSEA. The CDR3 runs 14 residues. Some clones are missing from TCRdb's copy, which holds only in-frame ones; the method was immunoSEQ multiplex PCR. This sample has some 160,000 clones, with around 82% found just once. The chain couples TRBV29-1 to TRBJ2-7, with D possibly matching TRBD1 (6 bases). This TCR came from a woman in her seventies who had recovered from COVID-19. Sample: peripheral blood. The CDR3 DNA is TGCAGCGTTGGTGGGGGCAGTGGGCCCTACGAGCAGTACTTC. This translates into CSVGGGSGPYEQYF.